This TCR beta chain was sequenced during a study of T-cell memory formation after mild COVID-19. Study-wide background: The TCR clusters were mostly specific to one donor.

General study results and limits: Contracting clones from day 15 to 85 showed balanced CD4/CD8; later expanders favored CD4+. Cross-reactive memory apparently joined, as some responding clones appeared in pre-infection memory.

This clonotype was counted many times. Its target is unknown. MiXCR, applied by TCRdb to the 5' RACE reads, yields one record per CDR3 protein. The table shows about 200,000 distinct CDR3 sequences, with 9% to 10% occurring only once. CDR3 size: 14 residues. The germline CDR1 and CDR2 sequences are MDHEN and SYDVKM. Trimming took 3 bases from V and 12 from J, leaving 18 bases between them. The chain carries TRBV28 and TRBJ2-1, with a possible D match to TRBD2 (6 bases). The specimen was PBMCs or a T cell subset sorted from them (not recorded which). The sequence was collected from a man between 18 and 29 years old who had mild COVID-19 (a few samples of this study predate the infection). Cell type and time point are not known. CDR3 protein: CASSFQRLDFGQFF. In DNA, the CDR3 is TGTGCCAGCAGTTTTCAGCGACTAGACTTCGGGCAGTTCTTC.